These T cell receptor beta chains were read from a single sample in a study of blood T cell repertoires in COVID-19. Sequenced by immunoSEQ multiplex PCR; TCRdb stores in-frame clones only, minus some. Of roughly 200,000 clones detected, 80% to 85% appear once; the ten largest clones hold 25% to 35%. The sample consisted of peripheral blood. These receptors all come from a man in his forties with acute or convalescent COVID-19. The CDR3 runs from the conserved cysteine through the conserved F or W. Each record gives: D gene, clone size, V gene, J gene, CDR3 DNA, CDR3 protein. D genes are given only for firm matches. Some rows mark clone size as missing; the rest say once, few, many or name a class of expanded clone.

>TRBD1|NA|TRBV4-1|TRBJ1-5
TGCGCCAGCAGCCAAGATTGGGGACAGGGGTATCAGCCCCAGCATTTT
CASSQDWGQGYQPQHF
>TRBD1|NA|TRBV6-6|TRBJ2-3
TGTGCCAGCAGTCCTCGGGACAGGGGCAGTCAAGATACGCAGTATTTT
CASSPRDRGSQDTQYF
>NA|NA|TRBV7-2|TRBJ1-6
TGTGCCAGCAGCCCGCAAGACTCAGGGGTTTGGGGTAATTCACCCCTCCACTTT
CASSPQDSGVWGNSPLHF
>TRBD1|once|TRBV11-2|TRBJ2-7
TGTGCCAGCACCCCCCGGACAGGGGTGTACGAGCAGTACTTC
CASTPRTGVYEQYF
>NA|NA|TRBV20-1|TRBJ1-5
TGCAGTGCTAGTTCAGGGATTGTAGGTCAGCCCCAGCATTTT
CSASSGIVGQPQHF
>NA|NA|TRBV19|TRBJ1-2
TGTGCCAGTAGTATTGTGGGGGAGGTCTACACCTTC
CASSIVGEVYTF
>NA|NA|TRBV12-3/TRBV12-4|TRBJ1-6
TGTGCCAGCCAGGACAGCTATAATTCACCCCTCCACTTT
CASQDSYNSPLHF
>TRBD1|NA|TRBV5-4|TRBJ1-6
TGTGCCAGCAGCTTGGGGACAGGGGGTTATAATTCACCCCTCCACTTT
CASSLGTGGYNSPLHF
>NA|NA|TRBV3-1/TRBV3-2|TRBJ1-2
TGTGCCAGCAGCCGCTTGTCTGGGGGCAAATCTGGCTACACCTTC
CASSRLSGGKSGYTF
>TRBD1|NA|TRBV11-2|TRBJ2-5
TGTGCCAGCAGCGTGGACAGGGAAGAGACCCAGTACTTC
CASSVDREETQYF